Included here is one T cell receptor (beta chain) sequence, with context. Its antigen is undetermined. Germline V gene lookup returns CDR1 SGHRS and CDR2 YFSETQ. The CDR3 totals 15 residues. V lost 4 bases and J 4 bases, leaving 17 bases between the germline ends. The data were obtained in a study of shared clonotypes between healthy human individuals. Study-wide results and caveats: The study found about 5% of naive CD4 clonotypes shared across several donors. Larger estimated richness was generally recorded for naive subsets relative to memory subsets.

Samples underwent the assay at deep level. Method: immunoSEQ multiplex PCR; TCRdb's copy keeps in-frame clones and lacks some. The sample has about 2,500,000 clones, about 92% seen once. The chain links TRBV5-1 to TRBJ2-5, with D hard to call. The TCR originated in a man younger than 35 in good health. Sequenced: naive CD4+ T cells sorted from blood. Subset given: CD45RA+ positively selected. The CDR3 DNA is TGCGCCAGCAGCATAACACGGAGAGACGGAGAGACCCAGTACTTC. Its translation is CASSITRRDGETQYF.